This is a list of T cell receptor beta chains from one sample in a study of neoadjuvant anti-PD-1 for oral cavity cancer. The assay was immunoSEQ multiplex PCR, and TCRdb's table has in-frame clones only and misses some. Among about 72,000 clones listed, 65% to 85% were seen once. The specimen was PBMCs, collected before nivolumab (anti-PD-1) treatment. The origin of the receptors is a person between 40 and 85 years old with oral cavity squamous cell carcinoma. Each CDR3 is given with its conserved first and last residue. Fields, in order: clone size, V gene, J gene, D gene, CDR3 protein, CDR3 DNA. The D gene is left open where the match is weak. Only part of the rows carry a size: once, few, many, or a class if the clone is expanded.

clone size: -
V gene: TRBV7-3
J gene: TRBJ1-1
D gene: -
CDR3 protein: CASSQGMNTEAFF
CDR3 DNA: TGTGCCAGCTCACAGGGTATGAACACTGAAGCTTTCTTT

clone size: -
V gene: TRBV7-2
J gene: TRBJ2-7
D gene: TRBD2
CDR3 protein: CASSLGGLEVDEQYF
CDR3 DNA: TGTGCCAGCAGCTTGGGGGGACTAGAGGTCGACGAGCAGTACTTC

clone size: -
V gene: TRBV5-1
J gene: TRBJ2-7
D gene: TRBD1
CDR3 protein: CASSWGQGLAEQYF
CDR3 DNA: TGCGCCAGCAGCTGGGGACAGGGGCTTGCTGAGCAGTACTTC

clone size: -
V gene: TRBV2
J gene: TRBJ1-1
D gene: -
CDR3 protein: CASSEGAGFSTEAFF
CDR3 DNA: TGTGCCAGCAGTGAAGGGGCGGGGTTTAGCACTGAAGCTTTCTTT

clone size: -
V gene: TRBV6-1
J gene: TRBJ1-4
D gene: -
CDR3 protein: CASRPPTNEKLFF
CDR3 DNA: TGTGCCAGCAGGCCACCAACTAATGAAAAACTGTTTTTT

clone size: -
V gene: TRBV30
J gene: TRBJ2-1
D gene: TRBD2
CDR3 protein: CAGGLAGGVEQFF
CDR3 DNA: TGTGCCGGCGGACTAGCGGGAGGGGTTGAGCAGTTCTTC

clone size: -
V gene: TRBV11-2
J gene: TRBJ2-1
D gene: TRBD2
CDR3 protein: CASSYGLANLYNEQFF
CDR3 DNA: TGTGCCAGCAGCTATGGACTAGCGAATCTCTACAATGAGCAGTTCTTC

clone size: -
V gene: TRBV6-1
J gene: TRBJ1-1
D gene: -
CDR3 protein: CASSEKERAEAFF
CDR3 DNA: TGTGCCAGCAGTGAAAAGGAGAGGGCTGAAGCTTTCTTT

clone size: -
V gene: TRBV28
J gene: TRBJ2-3
D gene: TRBD2
CDR3 protein: CASSQGTSLDTQYF
CDR3 DNA: TGTGCCAGCAGTCAAGGGACTAGCCTCGATACGCAGTATTTT

clone size: -
V gene: TRBV10-3
J gene: TRBJ2-3
D gene: -
CDR3 protein: CAISEPVAIDLRTDTQYF
CDR3 DNA: TGTGCCATCAGCGAACCCGTAGCAATAGATCTCCGCACAGATACGCAGTATTTT

clone size: -
V gene: TRBV9
J gene: TRBJ1-2
D gene: -
CDR3 protein: CASSVTGTDYGYTF
CDR3 DNA: TGTGCCAGCAGCGTTACAGGCACGGACTATGGCTACACCTTC

clone size: -
V gene: TRBV5-4
J gene: TRBJ2-2
D gene: -
CDR3 protein: CASSLFGAGGELFF
CDR3 DNA: TGTGCCAGCAGCTTGTTTGGGGCGGGCGGGGAGCTGTTTTTT

clone size: -
V gene: TRBV6-4
J gene: TRBJ1-6
D gene: -
CDR3 protein: CASSDTGNSPLHF
CDR3 DNA: TGTGCCAGCAGTGATACAGGGAATTCACCCCTCCACTTT

clone size: -
V gene: TRBV13
J gene: TRBJ2-1
D gene: TRBD2
CDR3 protein: CASTPSGGTYNEQFF
CDR3 DNA: TGTGCCAGCACCCCTAGCGGGGGGACTTACAATGAGCAGTTCTTC

clone size: -
V gene: TRBV7-2
J gene: TRBJ2-7
D gene: -
CDR3 protein: CASSLRRGPYEQYF
CDR3 DNA: TGTGCCAGCAGCTTACGTAGGGGTCCGTACGAGCAGTACTTC

clone size: -
V gene: TRBV5-1
J gene: TRBJ2-7
D gene: -
CDR3 protein: CASSLVSYEQYF
CDR3 DNA: TGCGCCAGCAGCTTGGTGTCCTACGAGCAGTACTTC

clone size: -
V gene: TRBV11-2
J gene: TRBJ2-1
D gene: TRBD2
CDR3 protein: CASSFKPPGTSGVNEQFF
CDR3 DNA: TGTGCCAGCAGCTTTAAACCGCCGGGGACTAGCGGGGTCAATGAGCAGTTCTTC

clone size: -
V gene: TRBV28
J gene: TRBJ2-2
D gene: TRBD1
CDR3 protein: CASTSQGAQDTGELFF
CDR3 DNA: TGTGCCAGCACGTCCCAGGGGGCACAGGACACCGGGGAGCTGTTTTTT

clone size: -
V gene: TRBV5-1
J gene: TRBJ2-7
D gene: -
CDR3 protein: CASSLVVGGYEQYF
CDR3 DNA: TGCGCCAGCAGCTTGGTTGTGGGCGGCTACGAGCAGTACTTC

clone size: -
V gene: TRBV14
J gene: TRBJ2-7
D gene: -
CDR3 protein: CASSPRTVGEQYF
CDR3 DNA: TGTGCCAGCAGCCCACGGACAGTGGGCGAGCAGTACTTC

clone size: -
V gene: TRBV5-1
J gene: TRBJ1-6
D gene: -
CDR3 protein: CASAPQGGTNSPLHF
CDR3 DNA: TGCGCCAGCGCCCCCCAGGGCGGTACTAATTCACCCCTCCACTTT

clone size: -
V gene: TRBV19
J gene: TRBJ2-7
D gene: TRBD1
CDR3 protein: CASSIGRGPYEQYF
CDR3 DNA: TGTGCCAGTAGTATTGGCAGGGGGCCCTACGAGCAGTACTTC

clone size: -
V gene: TRBV5-1
J gene: TRBJ2-7
D gene: -
CDR3 protein: CASSRGQGDAYEQYF
CDR3 DNA: TGCGCCAGCAGCCGAGGGCAGGGAGACGCCTACGAGCAGTACTTC

clone size: -
V gene: TRBV10-3
J gene: TRBJ2-2
D gene: -
CDR3 protein: CAIGTTGGGELFF
CDR3 DNA: TGTGCCATCGGGACCACTGGGGGCGGGGAGCTGTTTTTT

clone size: few
V gene: TRBV6-1
J gene: TRBJ2-7
D gene: TRBD2
CDR3 protein: CASSEGLAAHYEQYF
CDR3 DNA: TGTGCCAGCAGTGAAGGGCTAGCGGCTCACTACGAGCAGTACTTC

clone size: -
V gene: TRBV14
J gene: TRBJ2-6
D gene: TRBD1
CDR3 protein: CASSPGTGGLPSGANVLTF
CDR3 DNA: TGTGCCAGCAGCCCCGGGACAGGGGGCCTTCCCTCTGGGGCCAACGTCCTGACTTTC

clone size: -
V gene: TRBV19
J gene: TRBJ1-2
D gene: -
CDR3 protein: CASRYLNYGYTF
CDR3 DNA: TGTGCCAGTAGATACCTCAACTATGGCTACACCTTC

clone size: once
V gene: TRBV7-2
J gene: TRBJ2-2
D gene: -
CDR3 protein: CASSGHLGSGELFF
CDR3 DNA: TGTGCCAGCAGCGGTCACCTGGGGTCCGGGGAGCTGTTTTTT

clone size: few
V gene: TRBV19
J gene: TRBJ2-7
D gene: -
CDR3 protein: CASSGTGRYEQYF
CDR3 DNA: TGTGCCAGTAGCGGGACTGGTCGCTACGAGCAGTACTTC

clone size: -
V gene: TRBV5-6
J gene: TRBJ1-4
D gene: TRBD1
CDR3 protein: CASSLGQGNEKLFF
CDR3 DNA: TGTGCCAGCAGCTTGGGACAGGGTAATGAAAAACTGTTTTTT

clone size: -
V gene: TRBV11-2
J gene: TRBJ2-7
D gene: -
CDR3 protein: CASSHSRTEQYF
CDR3 DNA: TGTGCCAGCAGCCACAGCCGGACAGAGCAGTACTTC

clone size: -
V gene: TRBV5-5
J gene: TRBJ1-2
D gene: TRBD1
CDR3 protein: CASSPLRQGFGYTF
CDR3 DNA: TGTGCCAGCAGCCCGTTGAGACAGGGATTCGGCTACACCTTC

clone size: -
V gene: TRBV10-3
J gene: TRBJ2-7
D gene: TRBD1
CDR3 protein: CAIGGDRGSYEQYF
CDR3 DNA: TGTGCCATCGGGGGGGACAGGGGCTCCTACGAGCAGTACTTC

clone size: medium-sized
V gene: TRBV6-1
J gene: TRBJ1-2
D gene: TRBD1
CDR3 protein: CASSEETGGAGGYTF
CDR3 DNA: TGTGCCAGCAGTGAAGAGACAGGGGGCGCGGGTGGCTACACCTTC

clone size: -
V gene: TRBV6-1
J gene: TRBJ1-2
D gene: -
CDR3 protein: CASSEGQRLGYTF
CDR3 DNA: TGTGCCAGCAGTGAAGGCCAGCGACTTGGCTACACCTTC

clone size: -
V gene: TRBV27
J gene: TRBJ1-5
D gene: -
CDR3 protein: CASGLINQPQHF
CDR3 DNA: TGTGCCAGCGGCCTGATCAATCAGCCCCAGCATTTT